The clone carrying this TCR beta chain occurred a few times. Its antigen is undetermined. The data were taken from a study of esophageal squamous cell carcinoma under preoperative chemotherapy. Study findings and constraints: Abundant clones tended to shrink rather than expand after paclitaxel-nedaplatin. After treatment, tumor-infiltrating lymphocytes seemed to come partly from incoming peripheral T cells, not only local changes. Peripheral T cells showed a significant TCR diversity increase after chemotherapy, unlike tumor-infiltrating lymphocytes.

TCRdb re-analysed the PCR reads in MiXCR, keeping a single row per CDR3 protein. This table has around 30,000 distinct CDR3 sequences, less than 65% appearing once. V gave up 6 bases and J gave up 5 bases, with 11 bases separating them. The length of the CDR3 is 13 residues. Time point defined: after preoperative PTX-NDP chemotherapy. This material was obtained from a patient given preoperative chemotherapy. The gene calls are TRBV12-3 or TRBV12-4 and TRBJ2-1, with unresolved D. The sequence was obtained from a human donor with esophageal squamous cell carcinoma. The donor label of this sample is uncertain. The CDR3: CASSLGRNNEQFF. The CDR3 bases are TGTGCCAGCAGCCTTGGACGAAACAATGAGCAGTTCTTC.